This T cell receptor (beta chain) was observed in a study of early T cells in non-severe SARS-CoV-2 infection. Study-wide findings and caveats: Lookups in VDJdb leaned toward anti-spike CD8 responses and missed private and CD4 specificities.

CDR3 size: 17 residues. Trimming shortened V by 2 bases and J by 2 bases, and 16 bases separated the two germline ends. The germline V gene encodes CDR1 LNHNV and CDR2 YYDKDF (reference sequence). Unique molecular identifiers were added to individual cDNA molecules. One entry per CDR3 protein results from TCRdb running MiXCR on the 5' RACE reads. The sample consists of some 54,000 distinct CDR3 sequences, approximately 10% of them appearing once. This clonotype was seen a handful of times. Antigen unknown. Sequenced sample: whole blood. V is TRBV15 and J is TRBJ2-1; perhaps TRBD2 as D (6 bases). The receptor's source is an adult who was a healthcare worker with PCR-confirmed SARS-CoV-2 infection or an uninfected control (not recorded which). In nucleotides, the CDR3 is TGTGCCACCAGCAGACTCCCCTTAGCGGCGACCTACAATGAGCAGTTCTTC. Translating it yields CATSRLPLAATYNEQFF.